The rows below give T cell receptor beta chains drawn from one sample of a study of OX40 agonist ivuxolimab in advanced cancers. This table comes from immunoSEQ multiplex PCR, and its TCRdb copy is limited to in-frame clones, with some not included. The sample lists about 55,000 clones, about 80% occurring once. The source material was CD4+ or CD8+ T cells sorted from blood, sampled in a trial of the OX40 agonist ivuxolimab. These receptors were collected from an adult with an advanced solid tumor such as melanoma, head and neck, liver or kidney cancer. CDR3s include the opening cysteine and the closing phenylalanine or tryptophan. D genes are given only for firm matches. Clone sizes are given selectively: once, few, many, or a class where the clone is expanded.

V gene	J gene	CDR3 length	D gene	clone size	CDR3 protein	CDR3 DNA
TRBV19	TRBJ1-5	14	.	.	CASSPNRGNQPQHF	TGTGCCAGTAGTCCTAACAGGGGCAATCAGCCCCAGCATTTT
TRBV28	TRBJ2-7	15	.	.	CASSSGSLSIWEQYF	TGTGCCAGCAGTTCCGGATCTCTCTCTATTTGGGAGCAGTACTTC
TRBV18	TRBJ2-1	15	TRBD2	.	CASSPLAGTAYEQFF	TGTGCCAGCTCACCTCTAGCGGGTACGGCCTATGAGCAGTTCTTC
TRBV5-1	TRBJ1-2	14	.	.	CASSLAGNRYGYTF	TGCGCCAGCAGCTTGGCCGGGAACCGCTATGGCTACACCTTC
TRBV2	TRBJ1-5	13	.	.	CASSLDSNQPQHF	TGTGCCAGCAGCCTGGACAGCAATCAGCCCCAGCATTTT
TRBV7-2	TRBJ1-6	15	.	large	CASSLVSQGGSPLHF	TGTGCCAGCAGCTTAGTGTCTCAGGGAGGTTCACCCCTCCACTTT
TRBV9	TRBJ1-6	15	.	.	CASSAGGLGDSPLHF	TGTGCCAGCAGCGCCGGCGGGTTGGGTGATTCACCCCTCCACTTT
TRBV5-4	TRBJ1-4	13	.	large	CASSRVANEKLFF	TGTGCCAGCAGCCGGGTGGCTAATGAAAAACTGTTTTTT
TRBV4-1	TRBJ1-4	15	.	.	CASSQVGTTNEKLFF	TGCGCCAGCAGCCAAGTCGGGACTACTAATGAAAAACTGTTTTTT
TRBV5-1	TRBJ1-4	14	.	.	CASSLGEGEEKLFF	TGCGCCAGCAGCTTGGGGGAGGGCGAGGAAAAACTGTTTTTT
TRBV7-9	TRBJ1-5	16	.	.	CASSTNNLQGGGPQHF	TGTGCCAGCAGCACTAATAACCTTCAGGGCGGGGGGCCCCAGCATTTT
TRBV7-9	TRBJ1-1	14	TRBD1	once	CASSRDRGGTEAFF	TGTGCCAGCAGCCGGGACAGGGGCGGCACTGAAGCTTTCTTT
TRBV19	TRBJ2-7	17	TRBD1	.	CASSSFPGQESSYEQYF	TGTGCCAGTAGTTCGTTCCCGGGACAGGAAAGCTCCTACGAGCAGTACTTC
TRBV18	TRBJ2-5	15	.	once	CASSPDVNSAETQYF	TGTGCCAGCTCACCAGACGTCAACAGCGCAGAGACCCAGTACTTC
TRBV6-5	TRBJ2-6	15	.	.	CASSTEHSGANVLTF	TGTGCCAGCAGTACCGAACACTCTGGGGCCAACGTCCTGACTTTC
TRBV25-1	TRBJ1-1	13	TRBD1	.	CASSPQGVTEAFF	TGTGCCAGCAGCCCACAGGGGGTCACTGAAGCTTTCTTT
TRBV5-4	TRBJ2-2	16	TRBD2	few	CASTRRSSGSTGELFF	TGTGCCAGCACCCGCCGGAGTAGCGGGAGCACCGGGGAGCTGTTTTTT
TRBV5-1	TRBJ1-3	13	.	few	CASSLALGDTIYF	TGCGCCAGCAGCTTGGCCCTGGGGGACACCATATATTTT
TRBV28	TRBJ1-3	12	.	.	CASSPPRNTIYF	TGTGCCAGCAGTCCCCCTAGAAACACCATATATTTT
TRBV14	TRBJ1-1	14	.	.	CASSQEHMNTEAFF	TGTGCCAGCAGCCAAGAACATATGAACACTGAAGCTTTCTTT
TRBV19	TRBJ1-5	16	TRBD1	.	CASSFTTGASNQPQHF	TGTGCCAGTAGCTTTACCACAGGGGCTAGCAATCAGCCCCAGCATTTT
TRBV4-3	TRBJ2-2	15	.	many	CASSQSGAGTGELFF	TGCGCCAGCAGCCAATCAGGGGCAGGCACCGGGGAGCTGTTTTTT
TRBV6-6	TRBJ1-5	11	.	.	CASLRGKPQHF	TGTGCCAGCCTGAGGGGGAAGCCCCAGCATTTT
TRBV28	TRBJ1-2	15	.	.	CASSSSPGTAYGYTF	TGTGCCAGCAGTTCGTCCCCCGGGACGGCTTATGGCTACACCTTC
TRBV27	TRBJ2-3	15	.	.	CASSFRRGVTDTQYF	TGTGCCAGCAGTTTCAGGCGTGGGGTAACAGATACGCAGTATTTT
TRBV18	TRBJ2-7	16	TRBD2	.	CASSLATSGGTYEQYF	TGTGCCAGCTCACTGGCGACTAGCGGGGGAACCTACGAGCAGTACTTC
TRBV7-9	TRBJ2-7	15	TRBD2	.	CASSYSGGSSYEQYF	TGTGCCAGCAGCTATAGCGGGGGCAGCTCCTACGAGCAGTACTTC
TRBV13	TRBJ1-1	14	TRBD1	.	CASSYQTGETEAFF	TGTGCCAGCAGCTACCAGACAGGGGAGACTGAAGCTTTCTTT
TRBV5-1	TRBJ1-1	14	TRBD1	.	CASNLGQENTEAFF	TGCGCCAGCAACTTGGGACAGGAGAACACTGAAGCTTTCTTT
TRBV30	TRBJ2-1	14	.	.	CACRFAPSYNEQFF	TGTGCCTGCCGGTTCGCACCCTCCTACAATGAGCAGTTCTTC
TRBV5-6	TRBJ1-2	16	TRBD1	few	CASSYRNRQGRAGYTF	TGTGCCAGCAGCTATAGAAATAGACAGGGAAGGGCTGGCTACACCTTC
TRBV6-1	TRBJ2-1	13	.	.	CASRPWEQDEQFF	TGTGCCAGCAGGCCCTGGGAGCAGGATGAGCAGTTCTTC
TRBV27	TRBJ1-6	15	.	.	CASRITGTENSPLHF	TGTGCCAGCAGAATAACCGGGACGGAGAATTCACCCCTCCACTTT
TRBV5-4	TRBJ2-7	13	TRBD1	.	CASTRPDRGKQYF	TGTGCCAGCACCCGTCCCGACAGGGGAAAGCAGTACTTC
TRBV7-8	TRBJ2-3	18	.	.	CASSPKGGGGQNTDTQYF	TGTGCCAGCAGCCCTAAGGGGGGAGGTGGACAGAACACAGATACGCAGTATTTT
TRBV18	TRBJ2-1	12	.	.	CASFYEEGEQFF	TGTGCCAGCTTCTACGAGGAGGGTGAGCAGTTCTTC
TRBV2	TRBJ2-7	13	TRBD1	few	CASGQGIPYEQYF	TGTGCCAGCGGACAGGGGATACCTTACGAGCAGTACTTC
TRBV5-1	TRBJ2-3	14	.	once	CASSPTVNTDTQYF	TGCGCCAGCAGCCCTACAGTAAACACAGATACGCAGTATTTT
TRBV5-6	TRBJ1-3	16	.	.	CASSLYRRETGNTIYF	TGTGCCAGCAGCTTATACAGGAGGGAAACTGGAAACACCATATATTTT
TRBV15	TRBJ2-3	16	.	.	CATSREGGRRTDTQYF	TGTGCCACCAGCAGAGAGGGGGGGCGAAGAACAGATACGCAGTATTTT
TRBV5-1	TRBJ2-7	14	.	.	CASSSRIGLYEQYF	TGCGCCAGCAGCTCCCGGATAGGACTTTACGAGCAGTACTTC
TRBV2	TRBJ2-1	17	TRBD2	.	CASRTGLAGGPGGEQFF	TGTGCCAGCCGAACCGGACTAGCGGGAGGGCCGGGGGGCGAGCAGTTCTTC
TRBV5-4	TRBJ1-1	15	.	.	CASSRAGVGLTEAFF	TGTGCCAGCAGCCGGGCAGGGGTTGGGCTAACTGAAGCTTTCTTT
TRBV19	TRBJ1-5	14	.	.	CASATQGYNQPQHF	TGTGCCAGTGCTACTCAGGGATACAATCAGCCCCAGCATTTT
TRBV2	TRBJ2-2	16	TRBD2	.	CASRAGLASNTGELFF	TGTGCCAGCAGGGCCGGACTAGCGTCGAACACCGGGGAGCTGTTTTTT
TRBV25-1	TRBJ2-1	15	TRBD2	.	CASSEFVGGPDEQFF	TGTGCCAGCAGTGAATTTGTGGGAGGGCCGGATGAGCAGTTCTTC